These T cell receptor beta chains were read from a single sample in a study of CD8+CD57+ T cells in acquired aplastic anemia. Using its own MiXCR run on the reads, TCRdb lists one record per CDR3 protein. The sample gives 450,000 to 550,000 distinct CDR3 sequences, around 32% of which show up once; around 0.82% is in the top ten. The source material was sorted CD4+, CD8+, or CD8+CD57+ T cells (not recorded which) from PBMCs. The receptors were gathered from a human donor with aplastic anemia. The CDR3 runs from the conserved cysteine through the conserved F or W. D genes are given only for firm matches. Where a row states a size, it is once, few, many or the class of an expanded clone; other rows omit it.

d_gene: .; v_gene: TRBV19; j_gene: TRBJ1-2; abundance: many; CDR3nt: TGTGCCAGTACAAAAGGGGGGCGCGGCTATGGCTACACCTTC; CDR3aa: CASTKGGRGYGYTF
d_gene: TRBD1; v_gene: TRBV3-1; j_gene: TRBJ2-5; abundance: .; CDR3nt: TGTGCCAGCAGTCGAAACAGGGGGGAAGAGACCCAGTACTTC; CDR3aa: CASSRNRGEETQYF
d_gene: .; v_gene: TRBV9; j_gene: TRBJ2-5; abundance: .; CDR3nt: TGTGCCAGCAGCGTAGCCCCAGGGCTTAGGGAGGAGGAAGAGACCCAGTACTTC; CDR3aa: CASSVAPGLREEEETQYF
d_gene: TRBD2; v_gene: TRBV6-5; j_gene: TRBJ2-7; abundance: .; CDR3nt: TGTGCCAGCAGTTACCAAATTGGACTAGCAGTAGACGAGCAGTACTTC; CDR3aa: CASSYQIGLAVDEQYF
d_gene: TRBD1; v_gene: TRBV5-1; j_gene: TRBJ1-6; abundance: .; CDR3nt: TGCGCCAGCAGCCACGGACAGGCTGATTCACCCCTCCACTTT; CDR3aa: CASSHGQADSPLHF
d_gene: TRBD1; v_gene: TRBV19; j_gene: TRBJ1-2; abundance: .; CDR3nt: TGTGCCAGTTACAGGGGGGCCAACTATGGCTACACCTTC; CDR3aa: CASYRGANYGYTF
d_gene: .; v_gene: TRBV20-1; j_gene: TRBJ2-3; abundance: .; CDR3nt: TGCAGTGCTAGCAATAGCAATACGCAGTATTTT; CDR3aa: CSASNSNTQYF
d_gene: TRBD1; v_gene: TRBV10-3; j_gene: TRBJ1-5; abundance: many; CDR3nt: TGTGCCATCAGTGAGCCAAGGGGACAGGGGTTGGAGCCCCAGCATTTT; CDR3aa: CAISEPRGQGLEPQHF
d_gene: .; v_gene: TRBV30; j_gene: TRBJ2-1; abundance: .; CDR3nt: TGTGCCTGGTCTACGGGGGAGCAGTTCTTC; CDR3aa: CAWSTGEQFF
d_gene: TRBD2; v_gene: TRBV7-2; j_gene: TRBJ2-7; abundance: .; CDR3nt: TGTGCCAGCAGCTTGACTAGCGTCGGCGAGCAGTACTTC; CDR3aa: CASSLTSVGEQYF
d_gene: .; v_gene: TRBV15; j_gene: TRBJ1-2; abundance: once; CDR3nt: TGTGCCACCAGCAGCCTAGGCCGCGGGGGAGATGCTAACTATGGCTACACCTTC; CDR3aa: CATSSLGRGGDANYGYTF
d_gene: .; v_gene: TRBV11-1; j_gene: TRBJ1-3; abundance: few; CDR3nt: TGTGCCAGCAGCTTATCCGGAGACGAAGGAAACACCATATATTTT; CDR3aa: CASSLSGDEGNTIYF
d_gene: TRBD1; v_gene: TRBV18; j_gene: TRBJ1-2; abundance: .; CDR3nt: TGTGCCAGCTCACCCGGGACAGACCAAGGATATGGCTACACCTTC; CDR3aa: CASSPGTDQGYGYTF
d_gene: .; v_gene: TRBV2; j_gene: TRBJ2-2; abundance: many; CDR3nt: TGTGCCTCGGTAGGAGGGTTCGGCGGGGAGCTGTTTTTT; CDR3aa: CASVGGFGGELFF
d_gene: TRBD1; v_gene: TRBV7-7; j_gene: TRBJ2-2; abundance: .; CDR3nt: TGTGCTAGCAGCCAAGGACAGGGGGTGTTCTCCGGGGAGCTGTTTTTT; CDR3aa: CASSQGQGVFSGELFF
d_gene: .; v_gene: TRBV19; j_gene: TRBJ1-1; abundance: .; CDR3nt: TGTGCCTGGAGGAGGACTTTCCCCACGAACACTGAAGCTTTCTTT; CDR3aa: CAWRRTFPTNTEAFF
d_gene: TRBD2; v_gene: TRBV11-1; j_gene: TRBJ2-1; abundance: .; CDR3nt: TGTGCCAGCAGCCTAAAAGGGCTAGCGGGAGGGTATGAGCAGTTCTTC; CDR3aa: CASSLKGLAGGYEQFF
d_gene: TRBD1; v_gene: TRBV7-2; j_gene: TRBJ2-7; abundance: many; CDR3nt: TGTGCCAGCTGTTGGGACAGGGAAACCTACGAGCAGTACTTC; CDR3aa: CASCWDRETYEQYF
d_gene: .; v_gene: TRBV10-1; j_gene: TRBJ2-5; abundance: many; CDR3nt: TGCGCCAGCAATGACAGGTCCCAAGAGACCCAGTACTTC; CDR3aa: CASNDRSQETQYF
d_gene: .; v_gene: TRBV3-1; j_gene: TRBJ2-7; abundance: few; CDR3nt: TGTGCCAGCAGCCAAGTTTTCCGCTACGAGCAGTACTTC; CDR3aa: CASSQVFRYEQYF
d_gene: TRBD2; v_gene: TRBV6-5; j_gene: TRBJ2-2; abundance: few; CDR3nt: TGTGCCAGCAGTTACCTGGCGGGGGAAGGCTACACCGGGGAGCTGTTTTTT; CDR3aa: CASSYLAGEGYTGELFF
d_gene: .; v_gene: TRBV10-2; j_gene: TRBJ1-1; abundance: many; CDR3nt: TGCGCCAGCAGTGAGAGGTCTCACACTGAAGCTTTCTTT; CDR3aa: CASSERSHTEAFF
d_gene: TRBD1; v_gene: TRBV13; j_gene: TRBJ2-3; abundance: few; CDR3nt: TGTGCCACCTCTCTGAGGACAGGGCACAGCGCAGATACGCAGTATTTT; CDR3aa: CATSLRTGHSADTQYF
d_gene: .; v_gene: TRBV12-3/TRBV12-4; j_gene: TRBJ2-3; abundance: few; CDR3nt: TGTGCCAGCAGTCCGCAGACGGGAAACCGCACAGATACGCAGTATTTT; CDR3aa: CASSPQTGNRTDTQYF
d_gene: .; v_gene: TRBV5-1; j_gene: TRBJ2-7; abundance: .; CDR3nt: TGCGCCAGCAGCTTGACTCCTGGGACATACTACGAGCAGTACTTC; CDR3aa: CASSLTPGTYYEQYF
d_gene: .; v_gene: TRBV19; j_gene: TRBJ2-7; abundance: many; CDR3nt: TGTGCCACGGCGGACAACTCCTACGAGCAGTACTTC; CDR3aa: CATADNSYEQYF
d_gene: .; v_gene: TRBV7-3; j_gene: TRBJ2-5; abundance: .; CDR3nt: TGTGCCAGCAGCCAAGGCAGTGGGGAGACCCAGTACTTC; CDR3aa: CASSQGSGETQYF
d_gene: .; v_gene: TRBV2; j_gene: TRBJ1-5; abundance: many; CDR3nt: TGTGCCAGCAGTGAAACGCGGGAACATCAGCCCCAGCATTTT; CDR3aa: CASSETREHQPQHF
d_gene: .; v_gene: TRBV9; j_gene: TRBJ2-5; abundance: many; CDR3nt: TGTGCCAGCAGCCCGAGGGGCGAGACCCAGTACTTC; CDR3aa: CASSPRGETQYF
d_gene: .; v_gene: TRBV11-2; j_gene: TRBJ2-7; abundance: .; CDR3nt: TGTGCCGGCAGCCAGGGGGGGACGACTAACTTCTTCGGCGAGCAGTACTTC; CDR3aa: CAGSQGGTTNFFGEQYF
d_gene: .; v_gene: TRBV6-5; j_gene: TRBJ2-1; abundance: few; CDR3nt: TGTGCCAGCAGTTCCCGGACGTACAGTGAGCAGTTCTTC; CDR3aa: CASSSRTYSEQFF
d_gene: TRBD2; v_gene: TRBV5-4; j_gene: TRBJ2-1; abundance: few; CDR3nt: TGTGCCAGCAGCTTTGGCCTAGCGGTGGGGAATGAGCAGTTCTTC; CDR3aa: CASSFGLAVGNEQFF
d_gene: .; v_gene: TRBV12-3/TRBV12-4; j_gene: TRBJ2-7; abundance: many; CDR3nt: TGTGCCAGCAGTCTCTTCTCCTACGAGCAGTACTTC; CDR3aa: CASSLFSYEQYF
d_gene: .; v_gene: TRBV5-1; j_gene: TRBJ2-7; abundance: .; CDR3nt: TGCGCCAGCAGCCAAGGGGTTTGGGAGCAGTACTTC; CDR3aa: CASSQGVWEQYF
d_gene: TRBD2; v_gene: TRBV19; j_gene: TRBJ2-4; abundance: .; CDR3nt: TGTGCCAGTAGTAAGACTAGCGGGAGGGCCGGAAACATTCAGTACTTC; CDR3aa: CASSKTSGRAGNIQYF